Listed below are T cell receptor beta chains from one sample, sequenced in a study of blood T cell repertoires in COVID-19. Clones were read by immunoSEQ multiplex PCR, and TCRdb kept only the in-frame ones, dropping some. This sample yields roughly 190,000 clones, of which approximately 86% are seen a single time; 6% to 7.5% belongs to the top ten. Sample: peripheral blood. The source is an elderly woman in a cohort sampled during active or convalescent COVID-19. The CDR3 runs from the conserved cysteine through the conserved F or W. A D gene is named only where the DNA matches it firmly. Not every row has a clone size; where given, it reads once, few, many or a size class.

>.|TRBJ1-2|TRBD1|15|TRBV4-1
CASSYFVTGVYGYTF
TGCGCCAGCAGCTATTTCGTTACAGGGGTCTATGGCTACACCTTC
>.|TRBJ1-5|.|14|TRBV11-2
CASSPDSNNQPQHF
TGTGCCAGCAGCCCGGACAGCAACAATCAGCCCCAGCATTTT
>.|TRBJ1-2|TRBD1|14|TRBV2
CASSETRQGVGYTF
TGTGCCAGCAGTGAGACCCGACAGGGTGTAGGCTACACCTTC
>.|TRBJ1-1|TRBD1|15|TRBV5-8
CASSSPQGAWTEAFF
TGTGCCAGCAGCTCACCACAGGGGGCTTGGACTGAAGCTTTCTTT
>.|TRBJ2-7|TRBD1|13|TRBV5-4
CASSRGQLYEQYF
TGTGCCAGCAGTAGGGGACAGCTCTACGAGCAGTACTTC
>once|TRBJ1-6|.|15|TRBV6-2/TRBV6-3
CASSYDGGALAPLHF
TGTGCCAGCAGTTACGATGGGGGCGCTTTGGCACCCCTCCACTTT
>.|TRBJ1-3|TRBD1|16|TRBV5-1
CASSSYGTGAGNTIYF
TGCGCCAGCAGCTCGTACGGGACAGGGGCTGGAAACACCATATATTTT
>.|TRBJ1-2|.|13|TRBV9
CASSATENYGYTF
TGTGCCAGCAGCGCGACAGAAAACTATGGCTACACCTTC
>.|TRBJ2-1|TRBD1|14|TRBV24-1
CATSAGQVDNEQFF
TGTGCCACCAGCGCAGGACAGGTGGACAATGAGCAGTTCTTC
>.|TRBJ1-5|.|15|TRBV11-2
CASSLEGASNQPQHF
TGTGCCAGCAGCTTAGAGGGGGCGAGCAATCAGCCCCAGCATTTT
>.|TRBJ2-7|.|16|TRBV13
CASRQGIRGGSYEQYF
TGTGCCAGCAGACAGGGGATCCGGGGGGGATCCTACGAGCAGTACTTC
>few|TRBJ2-3|TRBD1|15|TRBV5-4
CASSTGQGFRDTQYF
TGTGCCAGCAGCACGGGACAGGGATTCAGAGATACGCAGTATTTT
>few|TRBJ1-6|.|12|TRBV2
CASFDSNSPLHF
TGTGCCAGCTTCGACTCAAATTCACCCCTCCACTTT
>.|TRBJ2-7|TRBD2|16|TRBV6-2/TRBV6-3
CASSYPRGGISYEQYF
TGTGCCAGCAGTTACCCGCGGGGGGGCATTTCCTACGAGCAGTACTTC
>.|TRBJ1-2|.|16|TRBV11-2
CASSLTSTGLGYGYTF
TGTGCCAGCAGCTTAACCAGTACAGGGCTCGGCTATGGCTACACCTTC
>.|TRBJ1-5|TRBD1|14|TRBV6-2/TRBV6-3
CASSTGGNNQPQHF
TGTGCCAGCAGCACAGGGGGCAACAATCAGCCCCAGCATTTT
>.|TRBJ1-5|.|17|TRBV5-1
CASSLGTAGVTNQPQHF
TGCGCCAGCAGCTTGGGGACCGCAGGGGTGACCAATCAGCCCCAGCATTTT
>.|TRBJ1-2|TRBD1|17|TRBV19
CASSTGQGAQPNYGYTF
TGTGCCAGTAGTACCGGACAGGGGGCCCAACCTAACTATGGCTACACCTTC
>.|TRBJ1-3|.|14|TRBV20-1
CSASGRISGNTIYF
TGCAGTGCTAGTGGGCGGATCTCTGGAAACACCATATATTTT
>.|TRBJ2-3|.|18|TRBV4-1
CASSQDVGFGGGGDTQYF
TGCGCCAGCAGCCAAGATGTCGGATTTGGCGGGGGCGGAGATACGCAGTATTTT
>.|TRBJ2-5|TRBD2|16|TRBV5-8
CASSPGTSGSQETQYF
TGTGCCAGCAGCCCTGGGACTAGCGGGAGTCAAGAGACCCAGTACTTC
>.|TRBJ1-1|TRBD1|16|TRBV10-3
CAISESLGQTNTEAFF
TGTGCCATCAGTGAGTCTCTGGGACAGACGAACACTGAAGCTTTCTTT